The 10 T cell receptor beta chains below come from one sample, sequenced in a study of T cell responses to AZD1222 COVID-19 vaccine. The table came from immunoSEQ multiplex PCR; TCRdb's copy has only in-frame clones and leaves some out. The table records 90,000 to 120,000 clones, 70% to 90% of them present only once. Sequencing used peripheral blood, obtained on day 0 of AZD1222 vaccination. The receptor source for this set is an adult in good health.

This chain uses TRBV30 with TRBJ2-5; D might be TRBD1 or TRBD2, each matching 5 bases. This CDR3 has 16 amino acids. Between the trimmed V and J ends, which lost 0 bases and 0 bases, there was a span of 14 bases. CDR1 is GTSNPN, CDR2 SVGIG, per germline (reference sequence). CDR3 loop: CAWSVNGATYQETQYF. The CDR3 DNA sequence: TGTGCCTGGAGTGTGAACGGGGCCACCTACCAAGAGACCCAGTACTTC.

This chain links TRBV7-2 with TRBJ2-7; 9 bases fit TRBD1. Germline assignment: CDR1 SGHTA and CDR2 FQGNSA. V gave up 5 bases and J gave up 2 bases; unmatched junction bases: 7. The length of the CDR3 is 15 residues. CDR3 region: CASSPQGQGTYEQYF. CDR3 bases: TGTGCCAGCAGCCCCCAAGGACAGGGGACCTACGAGCAGTACTTC.

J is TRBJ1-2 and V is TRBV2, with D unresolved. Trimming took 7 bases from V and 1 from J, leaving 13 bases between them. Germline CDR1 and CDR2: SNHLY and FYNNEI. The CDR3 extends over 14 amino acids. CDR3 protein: CASTEGGLNYGYTF. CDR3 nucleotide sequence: TGTGCCAGCACCGAAGGAGGACTTAACTATGGCTACACCTTC.

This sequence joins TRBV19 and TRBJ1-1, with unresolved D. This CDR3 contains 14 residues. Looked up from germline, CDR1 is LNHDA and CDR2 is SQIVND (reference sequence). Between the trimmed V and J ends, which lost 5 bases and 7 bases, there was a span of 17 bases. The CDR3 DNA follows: TGTGCCAGTAGTGTCGACGGGCCCTGGGGTGAAGCTTTCTTT. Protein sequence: CASSVDGPWGEAFF.

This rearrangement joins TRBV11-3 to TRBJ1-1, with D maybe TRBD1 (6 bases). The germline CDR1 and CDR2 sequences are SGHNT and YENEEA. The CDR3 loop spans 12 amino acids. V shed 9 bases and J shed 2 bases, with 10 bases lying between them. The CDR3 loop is CARGGDNTEAFF. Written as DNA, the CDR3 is TGTGCCAGAGGGGGGGATAACACTGAAGCTTTCTTT.

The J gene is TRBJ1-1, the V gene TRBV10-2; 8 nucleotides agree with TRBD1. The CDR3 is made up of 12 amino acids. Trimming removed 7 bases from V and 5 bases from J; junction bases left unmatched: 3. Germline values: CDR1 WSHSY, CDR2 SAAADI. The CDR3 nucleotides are TGCGCCAGCACCACAGGGGGGACTGAAGCTTTCTTT. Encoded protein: CASTTGGTEAFF.

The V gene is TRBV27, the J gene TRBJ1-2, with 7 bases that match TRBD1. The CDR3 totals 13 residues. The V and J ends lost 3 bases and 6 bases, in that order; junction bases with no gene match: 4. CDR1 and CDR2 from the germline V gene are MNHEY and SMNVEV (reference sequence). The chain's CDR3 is CASSFPGQNGYTF. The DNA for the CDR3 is TGTGCCAGCAGTTTCCCGGGACAGAATGGCTACACCTTC.

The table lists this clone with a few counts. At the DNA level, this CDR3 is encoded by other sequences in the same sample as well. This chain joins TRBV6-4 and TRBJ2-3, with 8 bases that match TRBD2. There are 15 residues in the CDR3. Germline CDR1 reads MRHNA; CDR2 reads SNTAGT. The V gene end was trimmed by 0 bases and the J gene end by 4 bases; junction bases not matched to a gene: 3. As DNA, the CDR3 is TGTGCCAGCAGTGACTCGACCGGGGGGGCAGATACGCAGTATTTT. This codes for CASSDSTGGADTQYF.

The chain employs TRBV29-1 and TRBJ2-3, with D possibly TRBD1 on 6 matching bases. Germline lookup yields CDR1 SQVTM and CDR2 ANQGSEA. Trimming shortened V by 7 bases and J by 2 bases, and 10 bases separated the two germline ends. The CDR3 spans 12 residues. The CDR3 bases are TGCAGCGGGGCAGGGGACACAGATACGCAGTATTTT. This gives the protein CSGAGDTDTQYF.

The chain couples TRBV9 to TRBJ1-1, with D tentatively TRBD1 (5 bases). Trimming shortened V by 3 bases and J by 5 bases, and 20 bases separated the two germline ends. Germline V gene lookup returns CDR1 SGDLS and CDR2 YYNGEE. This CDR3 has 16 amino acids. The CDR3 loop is CASSDPDGASGTEAFF. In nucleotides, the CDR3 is TGTGCCAGCAGCGACCCGGACGGGGCATCGGGGACTGAAGCTTTCTTT.